This entry describes one T cell receptor (beta chain). The antigen is unknown. This sample was included in a study of T cell clonotyping in hematopoietic cell transplantation. Study results and caveats: Higher Inverse Simpson Index values in graft donor and pretransplant recipient predicted broader posttransplant TCR diversity.

Per germline, CDR1 MNHEY and CDR2 SVGAGI. V was shortened by 6 bases and J by 7 bases, with 15 bases between the two germline ends. The CDR3 extends over 13 amino acids. The data were produced by immunoSEQ multiplex PCR, yet TCRdb's version contains in-frame clones alone and is incomplete. The sample has 3,500 to 4,500 clones, roughly 70% seen once; the top ten hold 8.5%. The receptor's source is a male patient aged 55 to 70 who had an allogeneic stem cell transplant, so the T cells may come from the graft donor. Some clones in this sample may be carry-over from other donors' samples. The chain has TRBV6-5 and TRBJ1-1; D is ambiguous. The sequencing here drew on PBMCs, taken 100 days after allogeneic stem cell transplant. CDR3 bases: TGTGCCAGCAGCCGACGTAAAAATAATGAAGCTTTCTTT. Its protein product is CASSRRKNNEAFF.